These 25 T cell receptor beta chains originate from one sample sequenced in a study of cytomegalovirus exposure and HLA in healthy donors. Use of 60 Vbeta and 13 Jbeta primers characterized the PCR. Some clones are missing from TCRdb's copy, which holds only in-frame ones; the method was immunoSEQ multiplex PCR. The data hold about 93,000 clones, with over 75% observed a single time. The source material was PBMCs. These receptors originate from a middle-aged man in good health and CMV-seronegative.

The chain combines TRBV27 with TRBJ2-5, with TRBD1 identical over 8 bases. The J call may not be correct, given that the DNA end is closer to TRBJ2-7. The CDR3 length is 17 residues. Germline V gives CDR1 MNHEY, CDR2 SMNVEV (reference sequence). The CDR3 DNA sequence: TGTGCCAGCAGTTTTGGGTTCAGGACAGGGATTCCCTACGAGCAGTACTTC. It yields the protein CASSFGFRTGIPYEQYF.

The gene calls are TRBV7-2 and TRBJ2-1; D is perhaps TRBD2 (6 bases). CDR1 is SGHTA and CDR2 is FQGNSA in the germline V gene. V was clipped by 4 bases and J by 5 bases, with 15 bases between them. CDR3 length equals 15 residues. The CDR3 spells CASSSRRLANNEQFF. The CDR3 DNA reads TGTGCCAGCAGCTCCAGAAGGCTAGCGAACAATGAGCAGTTCTTC.

This clone was detected only once. The V gene is TRBV11-2, the J gene TRBJ2-3; 10 bases agree with TRBD2. Per the germline V gene, CDR1 is SGHAT and CDR2 is FQNNGV. This CDR3 is 16 amino acids long. Unmatched junction bases numbered 5, after V lost 3 bases and J lost 2 bases. This chain's CDR3 is CASSFTSGVPTDTQYF. As DNA, the CDR3 is TGTGCCAGCAGCTTCACTAGCGGGGTCCCCACAGATACGCAGTATTTT.

This chain connects TRBV4-3 to TRBJ2-7, with D possibly TRBD1 on 6 matching bases. The CDR3 runs to 16 residues. Germline CDR1 LGHNA, CDR2 YSLEER. The germline V and J ends were trimmed by 1 base and 0 bases, with 13 bases remaining between them. In DNA form, the CDR3 reads TGCGCCAGCAGCCAAGTCCAGGGGCGAGGCTCCTACGAGCAGTACTTC. Residues: CASSQVQGRGSYEQYF.

The chain links TRBV9 to TRBJ1-1; TRBD1 matches 11 bases. This CDR3 is built from 17 residues. Germline CDR1 is SGDLS and CDR2 is YYNGEE. After removal of 4 bases from V and 9 bases from J, the junction contained 17 bases not matched to a gene. CDR3: CASSPPGQGAGGVKAFF. The CDR3 region has the DNA TGTGCCAGCAGCCCCCCCGGACAGGGGGCAGGGGGGGTGAAAGCTTTCTTT.

The rearrangement joins TRBV7-9 to TRBJ2-7; TRBD1 matches at 9 bases. The CDR3 spans 15 residues. The germline V gene encodes CDR1 SEHNR and CDR2 FQNEAQ (reference sequence). The junction had 9 bases not matched to a gene; V was cut back by 5 bases and J by 4 bases. The CDR3 coding sequence is TGTGCCAGCAGCCCTCCCCCTGACAGGGGGTACGAGCAGTACTTC. Translation: CASSPPPDRGYEQYF.

V gene TRBV27 combines with J gene TRBJ1-5; 7 positions agree with TRBD1. CDR3 size: 14 residues. The germline V gene encodes CDR1 MNHEY and CDR2 SMNVEV (reference sequence). The V and J ends lost 6 bases and 9 bases, in that order; junction bases with no gene match: 11. As DNA, the CDR3 is TGTGCCAGCAGCCCCAGGGGGACGGGTCTGCCCCAGCATTTT. This codes for CASSPRGTGLPQHF.

This clone has just one count. CDR3 DNA sequence: TGCGCCAGCAGCCAAGGACCATGGACAGAGAATGAAAAACTGTTTTTT. Translation gives CASSQGPWTENEKLFF. V usage is TRBV4-1 and J usage is TRBJ1-4; tentative D call: TRBD1 (6 bases). This CDR3 contains 16 residues. V was clipped by 1 base and J by 5 bases, with 14 bases between them. Germline CDR1 and CDR2: MGHRA and YSYEKL.

The J gene is TRBJ2-2, the V gene TRBV7-6; the match to TRBD2 covers 12 bases. The V gene's germline CDR1 is SGHVS and CDR2 FNYEAQ. This CDR3 is built from 17 residues. With 1 base clipped from V and 4 bases from J, the junction kept 4 bases outside the gene matches. The CDR3: CASSLVASGRATGELFF. In nucleotides, the CDR3 is TGTGCCAGCAGCTTAGTTGCTAGCGGGAGGGCCACCGGGGAGCTGTTTTTT.

The genes are TRBV7-3 and TRBJ2-7; 8 nucleotides line up with TRBD2. CDR1 SGHTA and CDR2 FQGTGA come from the germline V gene. There are 14 residues in the CDR3. V gave up 5 bases and J gave up 2 bases; unmatched junction bases: 5. This chain's CDR3 is CASSPGTRTYEQYF. DNA of the CDR3: TGTGCCAGCAGCCCCGGGACTAGAACCTACGAGCAGTACTTC.

The rearrangement uses TRBV7-9 and TRBJ2-5; D possibly corresponds to TRBD2 (6 bases). V was pared by 4 bases and J by 2 bases, with 14 bases between. CDR1 is SEHNR and CDR2 is FQNEAQ in the germline V gene (reference sequence). The CDR3 has 15 amino acids. The CDR3 DNA follows: TGTGCCAGCAGCTCTTCCCTGGAGGGACAAGAGACCCAGTACTTC. Protein sequence: CASSSSLEGQETQYF.

CDR3 in amino acids: CASSLATGAITGELFF. The CDR3 DNA follows: TGTGCCAGCAGCTTAGCCACAGGGGCAATCACCGGGGAGCTGTTTTTT. The rearrangement joins TRBV13 to TRBJ2-2; 7 nucleotides match TRBD1. The trim removed 1 base at V and 4 bases at J, leaving 6 bases unmatched. CDR1 is PRHDT and CDR2 is FYEKMQ in the germline V gene (reference sequence). The CDR3 has 16 residues.

The CDR3 coding sequence is TGCGCCACTCGGGAGTTGTCTGGGACTGAAGCTTTCTTT. Translation: CATRELSGTEAFF. The chain joins TRBV5-1 to TRBJ1-1; no definite D call. Germline lookup yields CDR1 SGHRS and CDR2 YFSETQ. This CDR3 has 13 amino acids. V lost 9 bases and J lost 5, with 17 bases in between.

The chain joins TRBV28 to TRBJ1-2; D is perhaps TRBD1 (6 bases). V was cut by 2 bases and J by 7 bases, with 11 bases left in between. The CDR3 runs to 13 residues. CDR1 and CDR2 from the germline V gene are MDHEN and SYDVKM. CDR3 in DNA: TGTGCCAGCAGTTTAGGGGGCGGAGTTGGCTACACCTTC. It yields the protein CASSLGGGVGYTF.

The sample holds a few counts of this clone. This chain uses TRBV21-1 with TRBJ1-4; TRBD1 is the table's D call, not checked against the DNA. TRBV21-1 corresponds to a pseudogene. This CDR3 is built from 17 residues. The CDR3 sequence: CASSKGGQAPTNEKLFF. In nucleotides, the CDR3 is TGTGCCAGCAGCAAAGGGGGACAGGCCCCAACTAATGAAAAACTGTTTTTT.

This clone was seen a single time. The CDR3 DNA reads as TGTGCCAGCAGCGAGCGGGGGGCTAGCACAGATACGCAGTATTTT. As protein: CASSERGASTDTQYF. This chain connects TRBV9 to TRBJ2-3; 9 nucleotides align to TRBD2. The V segment lost 3 bases and the J segment 0 bases; nucleotides outside the gene matches: 2. This CDR3 comprises 15 residues. CDR1 and CDR2 from the germline V gene are SGDLS and YYNGEE.

CDR3: CASSGPTSYGYTF. CDR3 in DNA: TGTGCCAGTAGTGGTCCTACCTCCTATGGCTACACCTTC. This sequence joins TRBV19 and TRBJ1-2, with unresolved D. There are 13 residues in the CDR3. From germline, CDR1 is LNHDA and CDR2 SQIVND (reference sequence). V gave up 5 bases and J gave up 4 bases, with 11 bases separating them.

This clone was seen just once. V is TRBV6-6 and J is TRBJ1-4, with D tentatively TRBD1 (5 bases). The V and J ends lost 4 bases and 3 bases respectively, with 9 bases between them. This CDR3 is built from 14 residues. CDR1 is MNHNY and CDR2 is SVGAGI in the germline V gene (reference sequence). Here the CDR3 reads CASSSGGANEKLFF. The CDR3 coding sequence is TGTGCCAGCAGTTCGGGGGGAGCTAATGAAAAACTGTTTTTT.

The chain is built from TRBV9 and TRBJ2-7; weak D call: TRBD2 (6 bases). The CDR3 length is 17 residues. Trimming removed 4 bases at V and 0 bases at J, with 20 bases between. CDR1 is SGDLS, CDR2 YYNGEE, per germline. Here the CDR3 reads CASSPWGAEGSSYEQYF. CDR3 nucleotides: TGTGCCAGCAGCCCTTGGGGAGCGGAGGGGAGCTCCTACGAGCAGTACTTC.

The rearrangement uses TRBV6-5 and TRBJ1-2; D is possibly TRBD1 (6 bases). The CDR3 has 16 residues. CDR1 is MNHEY, CDR2 SVGAGI, per germline. Trimming stripped 0 bases from V and 2 bases from J, with 13 bases between. CDR3 protein: CASSYSGQGQNYGYTF. The CDR3 region has the DNA TGTGCCAGCAGTTACTCGGGGCAGGGACAAAACTATGGCTACACCTTC.

With respect to this clone: At the DNA level, this CDR3 is encoded by other sequences in the same sample as well. The CDR3 region has the DNA TGCGCCAGCAGCTTGAGGGGACAAAGAGGCTACACCTTC. Its protein is CASSLRGQRGYTF. The chain couples TRBV5-1 to TRBJ1-2; a possible D gene is TRBD1 (6 bases). The CDR3 is 13 amino acids. Germline CDR1 SGHRS, CDR2 YFSETQ. Trimming removed 1 base at V and 8 bases at J, with 12 bases between.

V and J are TRBV28 and TRBJ2-5; TRBD2 matches at 7 bases. After removal of 9 bases from V and 3 bases from J, the junction contained 10 bases not matched to a gene. CDR3 length equals 14 residues. In germline, CDR1 is MDHEN, CDR2 SYDVKM. CDR3 sequence (DNA): TGTGCCAGTTCTTACCCCGGGACTAAAGAGACCCAGTACTTC. The encoded protein is CASSYPGTKETQYF.

The chain couples TRBV29-1 to TRBJ1-2, with D uncertain. The germline gives CDR1 SQVTM, CDR2 ANQGSEA. CDR3 length: 11 amino acids. V was trimmed by 4 bases and J by 8 bases, leaving 11 bases between them. This CDR3 reads CSVGGGNGYTF. The CDR3 DNA is TGCAGCGTTGGAGGAGGGAACGGCTACACCTTC.

With respect to this clone: In the same sample, other DNA sequences code for this CDR3. The genes are TRBV9 and TRBJ2-3, with 8 positions matching TRBD2. CDR3 length equals 15 residues. Trimming cost V 0 bases and J 3 bases; bases outside gene matches: 3. Germline V gene data show CDR1 as SGDLS and CDR2 as YYNGEE. The CDR3 coding sequence is TGTGCCAGCAGCGTAGCGGGGGGGGGAACAGATACGCAGTATTTT. This codes for CASSVAGGGTDTQYF. Filled out from reference TRBV9 and TRBJ2-3, the complete variable domain reads DSGVTQTPKHLITATGQRVTLRCSPRSGDLSVYWYQQSLDQGLQFLIQYYNGEERAKGNILERFSAQQFPDLHSELNLSSLELGDSALYFCASSVAGGGTDTQYFGPGTRLTVL.

The chain carries TRBV27 and TRBJ2-7, with TRBD1 matching 9 bases. CDR1 and CDR2 from the germline V gene are MNHEY and SMNVEV (reference sequence). V trimming: 5 bases; J trimming: 1 base; junction bases outside the gene matches: 3. This CDR3 comprises 14 residues. This CDR3 reads CASSETGGSYEQYF. The DNA of the CDR3 is TGTGCCAGCAGTGAGACAGGGGGGTCCTACGAGCAGTACTTC.